These T cell receptor beta chains were read from a single sample in a study of identical twins. TCRdb re-called the 5' RACE reads with MiXCR, one entry per CDR3 protein. Of some 500,000 distinct CDR3 sequences in the sample, less than 25% were seen once. The data also belong to a second study, concerning T cells expressing NK-cell markers.

Sequencing was done on a sample of CD4+ T cells sorted from blood. These receptors were taken from a woman under 30 in good health. Each CDR3 is given with its conserved first and last residue. D genes are given only for firm matches. The listing skips clone size in some rows; elsewhere it reads once, few, many or a size class.

v_call	j_call	d_call	clone_size	cdr3_length	cdr3_aa	cdr3_nt
TRBV4-2	TRBJ2-3	NA	few	15	CASSQKGTAPDTQYF	TGTGCCAGCAGCCAGAAAGGGACTGCCCCTGATACGCAGTATTTT
TRBV20-1	TRBJ2-1	TRBD2	few	14	CSAVAGGLMNEQFF	TGCAGTGCTGTAGCGGGAGGACTCATGAATGAGCAGTTCTTC
TRBV4-3	TRBJ2-7	NA	NA	16	CASSQDRSRGHYEQYF	TGCGCCAGCAGCCAAGATAGGAGCAGGGGCCACTACGAGCAGTACTTC
TRBV5-1	TRBJ2-3	TRBD2	few	16	CASRPEAGASTDTQYF	TGCGCCAGCAGACCCGAAGCGGGGGCCAGCACAGATACGCAGTATTTT
TRBV9	TRBJ2-2	TRBD1	few	16	CASSVDPGGAGGELFF	TGTGCCAGCAGCGTAGATCCAGGGGGCGCGGGCGGGGAGCTGTTTTTT
TRBV7-2	TRBJ1-1	TRBD1	NA	15	CASSLAGTGVAEAFF	TGTGCCAGCAGCTTAGCCGGGACAGGGGTAGCTGAAGCTTTCTTT
TRBV12-3/TRBV12-4	TRBJ1-1	NA	many	14	CASSTPFGSTEAFF	TGTGCCAGCAGCACCCCTTTCGGGAGCACTGAAGCTTTCTTT
TRBV5-1	TRBJ2-1	TRBD2	few	13	CASSSTSLGEQFF	TGCGCCAGCAGCTCGACTAGCCTAGGGGAGCAGTTCTTC
TRBV7-3	TRBJ1-6	NA	NA	15	CASSLYPGQNSPLHF	TGTGCCAGCAGCTTATATCCAGGGCAAAATTCACCCCTCCACTTT
TRBV2	TRBJ1-5	NA	NA	14	CASSVKGNNQPQHF	TGTGCCAGCAGTGTAAAGGGGAACAATCAGCCCCAGCATTTT
TRBV5-1	TRBJ2-7	NA	many	12	CASSFDLYEQYF	TGCGCCAGCAGCTTTGACCTCTACGAGCAGTACTTC
TRBV6-2/TRBV6-3	TRBJ2-7	TRBD1	NA	15	CASSSPGTGSYEQYF	TGTGCCAGCAGTTCCCCGGGGACAGGGTCCTACGAGCAGTACTTC
TRBV10-3	TRBJ2-2	NA	NA	15	CAISESTQGTGELFF	TGTGCCATCAGTGAGTCGACTCAGGGGACCGGGGAGCTGTTTTTT
TRBV4-2	TRBJ1-6	TRBD1	few	15	CASSQETGGLTSLHF	TGTGCCAGCAGCCAAGAGACAGGGGGTTTGACATCCCTCCACTTT
TRBV20-1	TRBJ2-2	TRBD2	few	17	CCARDPWGEGNTGELFF	TGCTGTGCTAGAGATCCCTGGGGGGAGGGAAACACCGGGGAGCTGTTTTTT
TRBV6-2/TRBV6-3	TRBJ2-2	TRBD2	few	21	CASSYSRRGGRLSRSTGELFF	TGTGCCAGCAGTTACTCGAGAAGGGGCGGGAGATTGTCGAGGAGCACCGGGGAGCTGTTTTTT
TRBV18	TRBJ2-3	TRBD1	many	15	CASSQGQGNTDTQYF	TGTGCCAGCTCGCAAGGACAGGGCAACACAGATACGCAGTATTTT
TRBV11-1	TRBJ2-2	TRBD1	many	15	CASSKWTGETGELFF	TGTGCCAGCAGCAAATGGACAGGGGAAACCGGGGAGCTGTTTTTT
TRBV6-1	TRBJ2-7	TRBD2	many	16	CASSARRGLASYEQYF	TGTGCCAGCAGTGCGCGTCGGGGACTAGCCTCCTACGAGCAGTACTTC
TRBV5-6	TRBJ2-1	TRBD2	few	16	CASSPYSGVGYNEQFF	TGTGCCAGCAGCCCCTATAGCGGGGTTGGCTACAATGAGCAGTTCTTC
TRBV20-1	TRBJ2-3	TRBD1	NA	14	CSARRTGKGDTQYF	TGCAGTGCTAGGAGGACAGGGAAGGGAGATACGCAGTATTTT
TRBV20-1	TRBJ2-3	TRBD2	NA	17	CSALGTSGARLTDTQYF	TGCAGTGCCCTCGGGACTAGCGGGGCCCGGCTCACAGATACGCAGTATTTT
TRBV20-1	TRBJ2-3	TRBD1	few	13	CSETDRGGDTQYF	TGCAGTGAAACGGACAGGGGGGGGGATACGCAGTATTTT
TRBV20-1	TRBJ2-1	NA	few	15	CSANRGGGHNNEQFF	TGCAGTGCTAACAGGGGGGGAGGACACAACAATGAGCAGTTCTTC
TRBV3-1	TRBJ2-3	NA	few	15	CASSPELGVTDTQYF	TGTGCCAGCAGCCCCGAACTCGGGGTGACAGATACGCAGTATTTT
TRBV12-3/TRBV12-4	TRBJ1-1	NA	few	13	CASSFTYHTEAFF	TGTGCCAGCAGTTTCACCTACCACACTGAAGCTTTCTTT
TRBV7-2	TRBJ1-1	NA	many	13	CASSLAWNTEAFF	TGTGCCAGCAGCTTAGCGTGGAATACTGAAGCTTTCTTT
TRBV10-3	TRBJ1-1	NA	NA	13	CAINGDLNTEAFF	TGTGCCATCAATGGGGACCTGAACACTGAAGCTTTCTTT
TRBV6-1	TRBJ1-1	NA	many	14	CASSEGGRSTEAFF	TGTGCCAGCAGTGAAGGGGGAAGGAGCACTGAAGCTTTCTTT
TRBV18	TRBJ2-1	NA	NA	15	CASSPPSTRGNEQFF	TGTGCCAGCTCACCACCGTCGACTAGGGGAAATGAGCAGTTCTTC
TRBV6-1	TRBJ1-2	NA	NA	14	CASSGLANRDGYTF	TGTGCCAGCAGCGGACTGGCCAATAGGGATGGCTACACCTTC